Below, one T cell receptor beta chain is given with its context. Antigen specificity is unknown. CDR3 and TCR beta VDJ profiling relied on genomic DNA as the template. A single record per CDR3 protein comes from TCRdb applying MiXCR to the reads. Altogether 200,000 to 250,000 distinct CDR3 sequences are present, around 49% being singletons, with the ten largest covering less than 20%. This sample was taken from a study of CD8+CD57+ T cells in acquired aplastic anemia. Germline assignment: CDR1 SGHVS and CDR2 FQNEAQ. V lost 4 bases to trimming and J lost 5 bases, with 21 bases between them. The CDR3 is 16 residues long. Study conclusions and caveats: Some 31 CD8+ CDR3 sequences were shared between patients and controls.

For sequencing, patients were chosen who had shown expansion of CD8+CD57+ cells by flow cytometry. V and J are TRBV7-8 and TRBJ2-7; either TRBD1 or TRBD2 may supply D (7 bases each). Source material: sorted CD4+, CD8+, or CD8+CD57+ T cells (not recorded which) from PBMCs. The TCR comes from a human donor with aplastic anemia. The CDR3 region has the DNA TGTGCCAGCAGCTCCAGCTGGGGGGGACAGTTCGACGAGCAGTACTTC. Translating it yields CASSSSWGGQFDEQYF.